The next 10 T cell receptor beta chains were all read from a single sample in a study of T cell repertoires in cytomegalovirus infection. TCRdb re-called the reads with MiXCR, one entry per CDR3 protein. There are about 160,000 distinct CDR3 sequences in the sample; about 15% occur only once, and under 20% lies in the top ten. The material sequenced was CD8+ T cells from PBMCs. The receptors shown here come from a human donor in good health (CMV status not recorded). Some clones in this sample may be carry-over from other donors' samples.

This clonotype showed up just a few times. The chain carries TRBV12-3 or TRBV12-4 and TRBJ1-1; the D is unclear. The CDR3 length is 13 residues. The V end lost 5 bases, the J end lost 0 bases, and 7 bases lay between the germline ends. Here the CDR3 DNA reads TGTGCCAGCAGTCCCTTTATGAACACTGAAGCTTTCTTT. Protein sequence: CASSPFMNTEAFF.

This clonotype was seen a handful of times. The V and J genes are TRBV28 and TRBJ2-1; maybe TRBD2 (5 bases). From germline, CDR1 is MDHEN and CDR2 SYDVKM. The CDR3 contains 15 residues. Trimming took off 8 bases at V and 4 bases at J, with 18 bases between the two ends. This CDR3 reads CASLAGGPYYNEQFF. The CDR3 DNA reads TGTGCCAGCCTGGCGGGCGGACCTTATTACAATGAGCAGTTCTTC.

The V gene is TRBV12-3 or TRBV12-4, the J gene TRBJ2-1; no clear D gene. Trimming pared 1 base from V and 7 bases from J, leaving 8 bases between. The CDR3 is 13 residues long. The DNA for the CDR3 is TGTGCCAGCAGTTTAGTGGAAGCGAATGAGCAGTTCTTC. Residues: CASSLVEANEQFF.

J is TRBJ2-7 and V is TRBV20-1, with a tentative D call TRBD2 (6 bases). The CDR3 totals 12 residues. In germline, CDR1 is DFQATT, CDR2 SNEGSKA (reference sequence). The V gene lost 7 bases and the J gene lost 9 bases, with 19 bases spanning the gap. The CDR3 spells CSVGDSPPGQYF. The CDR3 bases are TGCAGTGTCGGGGACTCCCCTCCAGGGCAGTACTTC.

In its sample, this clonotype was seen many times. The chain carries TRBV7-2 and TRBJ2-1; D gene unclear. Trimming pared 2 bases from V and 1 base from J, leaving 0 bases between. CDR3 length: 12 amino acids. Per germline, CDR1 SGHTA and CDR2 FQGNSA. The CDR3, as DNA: TGTGCCAGCAGCTTATCCTACAATGAGCAGTTCTTC. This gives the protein CASSLSYNEQFF.

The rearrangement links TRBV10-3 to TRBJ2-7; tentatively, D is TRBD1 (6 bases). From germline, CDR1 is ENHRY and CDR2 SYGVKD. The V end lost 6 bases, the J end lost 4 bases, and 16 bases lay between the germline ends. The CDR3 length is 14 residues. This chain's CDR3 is CAISVGTSKYEQYF. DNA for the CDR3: TGTGCCATCAGCGTTGGGACAAGCAAATACGAGCAGTACTTC.

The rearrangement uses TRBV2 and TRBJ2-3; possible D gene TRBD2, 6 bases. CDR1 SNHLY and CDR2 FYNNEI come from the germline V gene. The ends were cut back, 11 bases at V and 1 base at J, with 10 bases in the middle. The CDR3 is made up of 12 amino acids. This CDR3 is CAGPGGTDTQYF. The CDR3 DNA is TGTGCCGGTCCGGGAGGCACAGATACGCAGTATTTT.

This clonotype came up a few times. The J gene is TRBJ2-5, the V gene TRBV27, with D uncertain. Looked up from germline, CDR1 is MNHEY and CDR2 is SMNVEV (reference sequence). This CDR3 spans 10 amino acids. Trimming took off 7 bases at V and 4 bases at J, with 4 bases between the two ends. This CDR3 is CASKRETQYF. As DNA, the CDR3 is TGTGCCAGCAAGAGAGAGACCCAGTACTTC.

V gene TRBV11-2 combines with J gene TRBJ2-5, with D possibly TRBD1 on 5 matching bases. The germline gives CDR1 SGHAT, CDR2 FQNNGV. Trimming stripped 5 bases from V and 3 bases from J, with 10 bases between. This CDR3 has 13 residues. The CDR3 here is CASSPMTEETQYF. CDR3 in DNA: TGTGCCAGCAGCCCAATGACAGAAGAGACCCAGTACTTC.

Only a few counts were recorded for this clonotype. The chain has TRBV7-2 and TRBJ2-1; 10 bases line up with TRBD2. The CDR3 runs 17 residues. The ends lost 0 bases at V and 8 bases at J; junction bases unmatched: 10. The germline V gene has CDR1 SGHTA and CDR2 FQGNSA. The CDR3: CASSLAGLGSGGDEQFF. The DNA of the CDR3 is TGTGCCAGCAGCTTAGCTGGATTGGGGAGCGGGGGGGATGAGCAGTTCTTC.